This is a list of T cell receptor beta chains from one sample in a study of CD8 T cells in ankylosing spondylitis. TCRdb re-analysed the 5' RACE reads in MiXCR, keeping a single row per CDR3 protein. The repertoire includes some 200,000 distinct CDR3 sequences, more than 10% of them detected once, and approximately 17% sits in the top ten. Sequenced sample: blood, either unsorted or a sorted T cell fraction (not recorded which). The receptors shown here come from a male donor with ankylosing spondylitis or in good health (not recorded which). Both conserved end residues are part of each CDR3. D genes are given only for firm matches. Not all rows give a size; the values are once, few, many and, for expanded clones, a class.

TRBV6-1	TRBD1	once	TRBJ1-1	TGTGCCAGCAGTGCGACAGGGGAGAACACTGAAGCTTTCTTT	CASSATGENTEAFF
TRBV5-1	TRBD2	many	TRBJ2-3	TGCGCCAGCAGCTTGGGGCTAGCGGGGTCGGAAGATACGCAGTATTTT	CASSLGLAGSEDTQYF
TRBV5-1	TRBD1	NA	TRBJ1-2	TGCGCCAGCAGCTTGGTGAGGGGGCTGGACTATGGCTACACCTTC	CASSLVRGLDYGYTF
TRBV12-3/TRBV12-4	NA	many	TRBJ2-5	TGTGCCAGCAGTCCGGGGGGCTCTTGGGAGACCCAGTACTTC	CASSPGGSWETQYF
TRBV12-3/TRBV12-4	NA	few	TRBJ1-2	TGTGCCAGCAGTTTATCAGGGGATGGCTACACCTTC	CASSLSGDGYTF
TRBV2	NA	NA	TRBJ2-1	TGTGCCAGCAGCCGACTCGGGATTGATGAGCAGTTCTTC	CASSRLGIDEQFF
TRBV6-1	TRBD1	NA	TRBJ1-2	TGTGCCAGCAGTACCTCCCGGGACAGGGGAGGAGACACCTTC	CASSTSRDRGGDTF
TRBV4-2	TRBD2	few	TRBJ2-7	TGTGCCAGCAGCCAAAGGGCGGGACTAAGCTCCTACGAGCAGTACTTC	CASSQRAGLSSYEQYF
TRBV4-1	TRBD1	few	TRBJ1-2	TGCGCCAGCAGCCGACCAGGGGGCCACTATGGCTACACCTTC	CASSRPGGHYGYTF
TRBV12-3/TRBV12-4	NA	few	TRBJ2-3	TGTGCCAGCAGTTTATTTCCCCTCGGCACAGATACGCAGTATTTT	CASSLFPLGTDTQYF
TRBV7-9	TRBD1	NA	TRBJ2-7	TGTGCCAGCAGCTCACAGGGGGCAAGCGAGCAGTACTTC	CASSSQGASEQYF
TRBV5-1	NA	many	TRBJ1-1	TGCGCCAGCAGCTTTAGGGCGGCCGGCGCGGTGAACACTGAAGCTTTCTTT	CASSFRAAGAVNTEAFF
TRBV20-1	NA	few	TRBJ2-7	TGCAGTGCCCATAAAATCCCCTCCTACGAGCAGTACTTC	CSAHKIPSYEQYF
TRBV11-2	NA	NA	TRBJ2-2	TGTGCCAGCAGCTACTCTAGGATGGGGTCCGGGGAGCTGTTTTTT	CASSYSRMGSGELFF
TRBV7-9	NA	NA	TRBJ1-1	TGTGCCAAGGGTTCAGGGCCTTGGAACACTGAAGCTTTCTTT	CAKGSGPWNTEAFF
TRBV27	TRBD1	NA	TRBJ2-1	TGTGCCAGCAGTCATAGGGACAGGGGCAGGTCTGGGCAGTTCTTC	CASSHRDRGRSGQFF
TRBV4-1	TRBD1	many	TRBJ1-1	TGCGCCAGCAGCCCACGGACAGGGGAGTACGGTGAAGCTTTCTTT	CASSPRTGEYGEAFF
TRBV13	NA	NA	TRBJ2-1	TGTGCCAGCAGCGCCTCAGAGGTCAATGAGCAGTTCTTC	CASSASEVNEQFF
TRBV7-9	NA	NA	TRBJ2-5	TGTGCCAGCAGCTCTTTTGGAGGGCAAGAGACCCAGTACTTC	CASSSFGGQETQYF
TRBV12-3/TRBV12-4	NA	many	TRBJ2-3	TGTGCCAGCAGAGCCAGCGGGACAGATACGCAGTATTTT	CASRASGTDTQYF
TRBV10-3	NA	NA	TRBJ2-1	TGTGCCATCAGTGATGTCCCCAATGAGCAGTTCTTC	CAISDVPNEQFF
TRBV4-1	NA	many	TRBJ1-2	TGCGCCAGCAGCCAAGATCCGGGGGACCTCAAGATCTCCTATGGCTACACCTTC	CASSQDPGDLKISYGYTF
TRBV20-1	TRBD1	NA	TRBJ2-7	TGCAGTGCTACGGGACAGTCCTCCTACGAGCAGTACTTC	CSATGQSSYEQYF
TRBV5-6	NA	many	TRBJ2-1	TGTGCCAGCAGCGTTGACACCTACAATGAGCAGTTCTTC	CASSVDTYNEQFF
TRBV3-1	TRBD2	NA	TRBJ2-2	TGTGCCAGCAGCCCGGGACTAGAGAACACCGGGGAGCTGTTTTTT	CASSPGLENTGELFF
TRBV25-1	TRBD2	NA	TRBJ2-5	TGTGCCAGCTCTCTAGGGGAGGGGCCATACATCCAAGAGACCCAGTACTTC	CASSLGEGPYIQETQYF
TRBV10-1	NA	NA	TRBJ2-3	TGCGCCAGCAGTAAGGGATCACGCACAGATACGCAGTATTTT	CASSKGSRTDTQYF
TRBV12-3/TRBV12-4	NA	many	TRBJ2-1	TGTGCCAGCAGCCCGGGTACTGAGCAGTTCTTC	CASSPGTEQFF
TRBV3-1	TRBD1	NA	TRBJ1-2	TGTGCCAGCAGCCCTGACAGGGGAAGGTTCGATGGCTACACCTTC	CASSPDRGRFDGYTF
TRBV7-9	NA	few	TRBJ2-3	TGTGCCAGCAGCTTCACCCGCAGGGCGCAGGATACGCAGTATTTT	CASSFTRRAQDTQYF
TRBV21-1	NA	NA	TRBJ2-4	TGTGCCAGCAGCAAAGGCAAGGGACAGGCGGACATTCAGTACTTC	CASSKGKGQADIQYF
TRBV12-3/TRBV12-4	NA	few	TRBJ2-5	TGTGCCAGCAGTTTAGGGACAATCGGGGGAAGTCACCAAGAGACCCAGTACTTC	CASSLGTIGGSHQETQYF
TRBV6-2/TRBV6-3	NA	NA	TRBJ2-5	TGTGCCAGCAGTACAGACAGGTACCAAGAGACCCAGTACTTC	CASSTDRYQETQYF
TRBV4-1	NA	many	TRBJ2-1	TGCGCCAGCAGCCCCGGGGGCCTCTACAATGAGCAGTTCTTC	CASSPGGLYNEQFF
TRBV4-1	TRBD1	few	TRBJ1-2	TGCGCCAGCAGCCACAGACAGGGTCAGAACTATGGCTACACCTTC	CASSHRQGQNYGYTF
TRBV29-1	NA	few	TRBJ2-2	TGCAGCGTTGAAGGCCTGCACACCGGGGAGCTGTTTTTT	CSVEGLHTGELFF
TRBV25-1	NA	NA	TRBJ2-7	TGTGCCAGCAGTGGGACACCCTACGAGCAGTACTTC	CASSGTPYEQYF
TRBV4-1	NA	NA	TRBJ2-5	TGCGCCAGCAGCCAAGATCACAATAAGCTGGACGGAGCCCAAGAGACCCAGTACTTC	CASSQDHNKLDGAQETQYF
TRBV12-3/TRBV12-4	NA	many	TRBJ2-2	TGTGCCAGCAGTTTCCCGGGGGTCGGGGAGCTGTTTTTT	CASSFPGVGELFF
TRBV12-3/TRBV12-4	NA	NA	TRBJ1-5	TGTGCCAGCAGCTCACTCTATAGCAATCAGCCCCAGCATTTT	CASSSLYSNQPQHF
TRBV4-1	TRBD2	NA	TRBJ2-2	TGCGCCAGCAGCCAAGAGGGACTAGCGGGAGAATTTGGCACCGGGGAGCTGTTTTTT	CASSQEGLAGEFGTGELFF